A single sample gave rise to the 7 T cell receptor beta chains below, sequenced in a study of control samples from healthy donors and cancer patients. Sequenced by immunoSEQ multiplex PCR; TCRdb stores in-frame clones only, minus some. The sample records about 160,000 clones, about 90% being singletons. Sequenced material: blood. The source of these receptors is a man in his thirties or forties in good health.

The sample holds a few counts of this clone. For the CDR3, the DNA is TGTGCCAGCAGCCATAGCGGGGCCTTTTCCTACGAGCAGTACTTC. Protein sequence: CASSHSGAFSYEQYF. J is TRBJ2-7 and V is TRBV4-2; 8 positions agree with TRBD2. With V trimmed by 3 bases and J by 1 base, 5 bases remained unmatched. The length of the CDR3 is 15 residues. Germline values: CDR1 LGHNA, CDR2 YNFKEQ.

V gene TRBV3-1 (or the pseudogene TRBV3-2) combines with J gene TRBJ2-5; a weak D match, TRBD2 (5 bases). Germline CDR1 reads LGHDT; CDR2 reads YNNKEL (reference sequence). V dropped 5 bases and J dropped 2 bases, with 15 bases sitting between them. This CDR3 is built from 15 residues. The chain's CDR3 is CASSFSSGWQETQYF. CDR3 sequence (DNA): TGTGCCAGCAGCTTCTCTTCGGGGTGGCAAGAGACCCAGTACTTC.

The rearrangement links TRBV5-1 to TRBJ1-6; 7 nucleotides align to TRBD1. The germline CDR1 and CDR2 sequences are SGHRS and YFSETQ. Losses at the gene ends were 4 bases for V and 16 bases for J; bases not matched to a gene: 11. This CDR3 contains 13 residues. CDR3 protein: CASSLDRRSDLHF. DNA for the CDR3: TGCGCCAGCAGCCTGGACAGGCGCTCCGATCTCCACTTT.

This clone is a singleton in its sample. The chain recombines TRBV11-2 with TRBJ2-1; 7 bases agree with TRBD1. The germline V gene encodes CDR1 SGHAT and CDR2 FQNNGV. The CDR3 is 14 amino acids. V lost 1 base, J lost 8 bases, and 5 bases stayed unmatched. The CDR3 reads CASSLVAGGYEQFF. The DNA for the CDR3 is TGTGCCAGCAGCTTAGTGGCAGGGGGTTATGAGCAGTTCTTC.

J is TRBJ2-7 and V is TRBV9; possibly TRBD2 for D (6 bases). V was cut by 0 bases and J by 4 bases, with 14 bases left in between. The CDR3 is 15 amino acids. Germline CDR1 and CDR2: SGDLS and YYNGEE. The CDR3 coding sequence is TGTGCCAGCAGCGTAGGCGGGGCCGGAGATTACGAGCAGTACTTC. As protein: CASSVGGAGDYEQYF.

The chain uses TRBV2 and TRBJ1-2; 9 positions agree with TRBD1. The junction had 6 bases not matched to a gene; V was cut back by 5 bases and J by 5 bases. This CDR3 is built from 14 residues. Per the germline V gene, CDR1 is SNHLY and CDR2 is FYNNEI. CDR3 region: CASSQQGARYGYTF. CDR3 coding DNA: TGTGCCAGCAGTCAACAGGGGGCTCGTTATGGCTACACCTTC.

Here the CDR3 reads CASSQGLGTRPGELFF. The CDR3 coding sequence is TGCGCCAGCAGCCAAGGGTTGGGGACTAGGCCCGGGGAGCTGTTTTTT. V gene TRBV4-1 combines with J gene TRBJ2-2; TRBD2 agrees at 8 bases. V shed 1 base, J shed 6 bases, and the junction held 7 bases outside the gene matches. Germline CDR1 is MGHRA and CDR2 is YSYEKL. The CDR3 has 16 residues.